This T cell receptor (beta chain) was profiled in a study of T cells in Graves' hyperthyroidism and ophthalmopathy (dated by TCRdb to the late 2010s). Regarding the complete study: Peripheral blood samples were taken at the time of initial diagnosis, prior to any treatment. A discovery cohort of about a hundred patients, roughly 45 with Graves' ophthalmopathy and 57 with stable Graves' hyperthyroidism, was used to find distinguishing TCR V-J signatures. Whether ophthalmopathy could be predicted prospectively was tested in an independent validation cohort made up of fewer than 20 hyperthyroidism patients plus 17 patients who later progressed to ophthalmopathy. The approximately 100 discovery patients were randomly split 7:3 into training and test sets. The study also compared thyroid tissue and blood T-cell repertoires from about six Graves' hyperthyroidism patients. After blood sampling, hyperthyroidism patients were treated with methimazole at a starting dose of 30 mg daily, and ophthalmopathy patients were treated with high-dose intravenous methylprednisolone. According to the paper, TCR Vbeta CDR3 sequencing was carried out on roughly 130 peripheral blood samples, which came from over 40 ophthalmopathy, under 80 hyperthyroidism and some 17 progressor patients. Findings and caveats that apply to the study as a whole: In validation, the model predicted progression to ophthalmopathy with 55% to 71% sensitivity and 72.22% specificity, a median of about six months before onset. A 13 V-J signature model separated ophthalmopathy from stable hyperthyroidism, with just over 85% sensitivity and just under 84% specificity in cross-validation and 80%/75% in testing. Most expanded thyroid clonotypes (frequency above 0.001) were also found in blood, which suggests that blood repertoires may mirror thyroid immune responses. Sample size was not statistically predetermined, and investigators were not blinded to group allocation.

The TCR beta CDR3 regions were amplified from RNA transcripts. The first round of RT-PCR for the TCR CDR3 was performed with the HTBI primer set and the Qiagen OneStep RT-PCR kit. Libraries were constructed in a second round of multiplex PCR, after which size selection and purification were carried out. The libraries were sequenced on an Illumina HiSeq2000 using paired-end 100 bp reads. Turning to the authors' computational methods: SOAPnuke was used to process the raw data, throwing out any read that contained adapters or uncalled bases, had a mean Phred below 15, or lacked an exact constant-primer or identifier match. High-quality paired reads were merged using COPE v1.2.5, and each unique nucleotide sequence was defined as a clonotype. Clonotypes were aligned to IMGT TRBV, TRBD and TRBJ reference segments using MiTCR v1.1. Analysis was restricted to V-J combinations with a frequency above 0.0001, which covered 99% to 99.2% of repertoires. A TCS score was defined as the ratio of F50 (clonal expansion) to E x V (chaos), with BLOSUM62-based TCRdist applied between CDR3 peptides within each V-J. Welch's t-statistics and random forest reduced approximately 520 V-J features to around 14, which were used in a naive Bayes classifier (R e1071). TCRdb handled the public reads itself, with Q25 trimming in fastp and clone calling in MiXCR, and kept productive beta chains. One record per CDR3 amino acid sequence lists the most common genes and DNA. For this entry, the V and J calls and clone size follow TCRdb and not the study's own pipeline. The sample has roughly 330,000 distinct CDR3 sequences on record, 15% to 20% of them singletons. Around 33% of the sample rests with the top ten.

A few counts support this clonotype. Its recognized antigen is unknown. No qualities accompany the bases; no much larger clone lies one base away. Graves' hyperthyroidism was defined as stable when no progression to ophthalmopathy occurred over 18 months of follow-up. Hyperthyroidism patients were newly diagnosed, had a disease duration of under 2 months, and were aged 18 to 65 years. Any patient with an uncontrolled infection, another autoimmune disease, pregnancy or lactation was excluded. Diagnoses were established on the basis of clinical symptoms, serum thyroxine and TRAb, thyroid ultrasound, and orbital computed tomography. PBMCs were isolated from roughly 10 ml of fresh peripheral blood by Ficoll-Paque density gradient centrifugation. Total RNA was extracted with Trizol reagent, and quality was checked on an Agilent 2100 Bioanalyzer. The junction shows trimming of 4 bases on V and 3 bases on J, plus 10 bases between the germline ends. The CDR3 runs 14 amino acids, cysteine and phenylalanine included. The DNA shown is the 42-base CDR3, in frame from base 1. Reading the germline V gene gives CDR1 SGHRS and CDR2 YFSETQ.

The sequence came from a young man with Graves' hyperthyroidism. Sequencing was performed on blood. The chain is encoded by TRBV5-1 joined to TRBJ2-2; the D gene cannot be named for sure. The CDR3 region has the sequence CASSQSSYTGELFF. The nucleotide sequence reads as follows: TGCGCCAGCAGCCAGAGTTCGTACACCGGGGAGCTGTTTTTT.